These 10 T cell receptor beta chains share one sample of origin, sequenced in a study of naive and memory T cell subsets. Notes on the study in general: Possibly reflecting memory cells re-expressing CD45RA, a few larger clonotypes occurred in naive repertoires, especially CD8.

Both TRBC1 and TRBC2 were covered by a beta constant-region primer of two equimolar oligonucleotides. Nested alpha and beta constant-region primers with the SP2 primer drove four PCR rounds on ligated cDNA. TCRdb passed the UMI-ligation and nested PCR reads through MiXCR, listing each CDR3 protein once. The sample holds more than 95,000 distinct CDR3 sequences, approximately 14% seen once. These TCRs' antigens remain unknown. Material for sequencing was naive CD8+ T cells from blood. These receptors came from a human donor in good health.

The sample holds many counts of this clonotype. The gene calls are TRBV28 and TRBJ1-5; 7 nucleotides agree with TRBD1. Germline V lookup: CDR1 MDHEN, CDR2 SYDVKM. This CDR3 has 15 residues. The V gene end was trimmed by 7 bases and the J gene end by 7 bases; junction bases not matched to a gene: 13. The CDR3 nucleotides are TGTGCCAGCACCATGGAGGGGGCAGGGAAGCAGCCCCAGCATTTT. Protein: CASTMEGAGKQPQHF.

This clonotype was observed at least ten times. The chain employs TRBV4-3 and TRBJ1-4; D is undetermined. Trimming shortened V by 3 bases and J by 10 bases, and 9 bases separated the two germline ends. Germline V gives CDR1 LGHNA, CDR2 YSLEER. The CDR3 length is 12 residues. The CDR3 sequence: CASSQDRGKLFF. In DNA form, the CDR3 reads TGCGCCAGCAGCCAGGATCGCGGAAAACTGTTTTTT.

This clonotype was detected only a few times. The CDR3, as DNA: TGTGCCAGTAGTCCCCGGTTTGGGAGGGATGAGGGCAATCAGCCCCAGCATTTT. Translating gives CASSPRFGRDEGNQPQHF. This chain uses TRBV19 with TRBJ1-5, with no clear D. V was cut by 5 bases and J by 2 bases, with 22 bases left in between. The CDR3 is 18 residues long. The V gene's germline CDR1 is LNHDA and CDR2 SQIVND (reference sequence).

This clonotype appeared many times. The chain combines TRBV12-3 or TRBV12-4 with TRBJ2-1; TRBD2 might be the D (6 bases). There are 15 residues in the CDR3. Trimming pared 1 base from V and 4 bases from J, leaving 11 bases between. The CDR3 region has the DNA TGTGCCAGCAGTTTAGGGCTAGCGTTGTACAATGAGCAGTTCTTC. Translated, it gives CASSLGLALYNEQFF.

This clonotype was observed a few times. The V gene is TRBV7-9, the J gene TRBJ2-7, with D perhaps TRBD1 (5 bases). The germline V gene has CDR1 SEHNR and CDR2 FQNEAQ (reference sequence). Trimming took 6 bases from V and 2 from J, leaving 26 bases between them. This CDR3 contains 18 residues. CDR3 amino acids: CASSSTERGSAATYEQYF. The CDR3 DNA follows: TGTGCCAGCAGTTCTACCGAAAGGGGCAGCGCGGCAACCTACGAGCAGTACTTC.

This clonotype was observed a few times. CDR3 DNA sequence: TGCAGCGTTGTAGGTGGGGCCAACGTCCTGACTTTC. Its translation: CSVVGGANVLTF. J is TRBJ2-6 and V is TRBV29-1; no reliable D call. The CDR3 spans 12 residues. V lost 4 bases, J lost 3 bases, and 4 bases lay in between. Germline values: CDR1 SQVTM, CDR2 ANQGSEA.

The J gene is TRBJ2-3, the V gene TRBV12-3 or TRBV12-4, with 9 positions matching TRBD2. Losses at the gene ends were 5 bases for V and 4 bases for J; bases not matched to a gene: 10. This CDR3 is built from 16 residues. This chain's CDR3 is CASSILSGGPADTQYF. CDR3 coding DNA: TGTGCCAGCAGTATCCTTAGCGGGGGTCCCGCAGATACGCAGTATTTT.

The chain has TRBV4-2 and TRBJ2-7; 11 bases align to TRBD2. CDR3 length equals 16 residues. V was pared by 2 bases and J by 7 bases, with 10 bases of the junction left unmatched. CDR1 LGHNA and CDR2 YNFKEQ come from the germline V gene. CDR3 region: CASSQLLAGEFAEQYF. The CDR3 region has the DNA TGTGCCAGCAGCCAACTACTAGCGGGAGAATTCGCAGAGCAGTACTTC.

V is TRBV12-3 or TRBV12-4 and J is TRBJ1-1; no reliable D call. Trimming left V 2 bases short and J 8 bases short, with 9 bases between. This CDR3 is built from 12 residues. The CDR3 nucleotides are TGTGCCAGCAGTTTATTCAGGTACGAAGCTTTCTTT. It is translated as CASSLFRYEAFF.

This chain connects TRBV30 to TRBJ2-7; a possible D gene is TRBD2 (6 bases). V lost 3 bases, J lost 2 bases, and 11 bases lay in between. Germline CDR1 and CDR2: GTSNPN and SVGIG (reference sequence). The CDR3 has 13 amino acids. This CDR3 is CAWSYSGPYEQYF. The CDR3 bases are TGTGCCTGGAGCTATAGCGGACCCTACGAGCAGTACTTC.